The rows below give T cell receptor beta chains drawn from one sample of a study of control samples from healthy donors and cancer patients. Assay: immunoSEQ multiplex PCR; the TCRdb copy retains only in-frame clones and omits some. Of tens of thousands of clones in the sample, more than 70% were seen once. The sample comprised blood. These receptors all stem from a woman in her 50s in good health. Each CDR3 is given with its conserved first and last residue. The D gene is left open where the match is weak. Not all rows give a size; the values are once, few, many and, for expanded clones, a class.

clone size	D gene	V gene	J gene	CDR3 DNA	CDR3 protein
-	-	TRBV9	TRBJ1-4	TGTGCCAGCAGCGTAGGGGGGGCAACTAATGAAAAACTGTTTTTT	CASSVGGATNEKLFF
-	-	TRBV4-1	TRBJ2-7	TGCGCCAGCAGCCCGAGTTCCCCCGGGGCCTACGAGCAGTACTTC	CASSPSSPGAYEQYF
-	-	TRBV5-6	TRBJ2-3	TGTGCCAGCAGCTCCGCGTCGAATTGGGGGCTCACAGATACGCAGTATTTT	CASSSASNWGLTDTQYF
-	-	TRBV30	TRBJ1-6	TGTGCCTGGAGTGAAACAGGGAATTCACCCCTCCACTTT	CAWSETGNSPLHF
-	TRBD1	TRBV7-2	TRBJ2-7	TGTGCCAGCAGCTCGGGACAGGGGAGCTCCTACGAGCAGTACTTC	CASSSGQGSSYEQYF
-	-	TRBV7-2	TRBJ1-2	TGTGCCAGCAGCCCGTCGCTACCCTATGGCTACACCTTC	CASSPSLPYGYTF
-	-	TRBV2	TRBJ2-6	TGTGCCAAAGCCAGGGGCACTGGGGCCAACGTCCTGACTTTC	CAKARGTGANVLTF
-	-	TRBV6-5	TRBJ1-2	TGTGCCAGCAGACAGACTACAGGGTTCGGGGGCTACACCTTC	CASRQTTGFGGYTF
-	TRBD2	TRBV24-1	TRBJ2-3	TGTGCCACCAGTGACGAGCGGGGGGGCCCAGATACGCAGTATTTT	CATSDERGGPDTQYF
-	-	TRBV2	TRBJ1-1	TGTGCCATAAGACAGGTGTCGAACACTGAAGCTTTCTTT	CAIRQVSNTEAFF
-	-	TRBV14	TRBJ1-3	TGTGCCAGCAGCCAAATAACCGGAAACACCATATATTTT	CASSQITGNTIYF
-	TRBD1	TRBV18	TRBJ1-1	TGTGCCAGCTCTAAGGACAGGGGCCCTTTAGAAGCTTTCTTT	CASSKDRGPLEAFF
-	-	TRBV19	TRBJ1-1	TGTGCCAGTAGCAAAGAACAACAGGGGAACACTGAAGCTTTCTTT	CASSKEQQGNTEAFF
-	-	TRBV7-9	TRBJ1-2	TGTGCCAGCAGCTTAGGTGGCGGCGGGACCACACCCTCCGGCTACACCTTC	CASSLGGGGTTPSGYTF
-	-	TRBV5-8	TRBJ1-6	TGTGCCAGCAGCTTGGGCCTCGGGGACCCGGATTCACCCCTCCACTTT	CASSLGLGDPDSPLHF
-	-	TRBV7-9	TRBJ2-3	TGTGCCAGCACCCCGCAAGCAGATACGCAGTATTTT	CASTPQADTQYF
-	-	TRBV13	TRBJ2-3	TGTGCCAGCAGCTTGGACGGTAGCACAGATACGCAGTATTTT	CASSLDGSTDTQYF
-	-	TRBV18	TRBJ1-1	TGTGCCAGCTCACCTCCCAGGACGAGCTTATTGGATGAAGCTTTCTTT	CASSPPRTSLLDEAFF
-	-	TRBV15	TRBJ2-7	TGTGCCACCAGCAGAAATACAGGTATCGAGCAGTACTTC	CATSRNTGIEQYF
-	TRBD1	TRBV18	TRBJ1-5	TGTGCCAGCTCACATTTACAGGGGGCTTCTAACCAGCCCCAGCATTTT	CASSHLQGASNQPQHF
few	TRBD1	TRBV2	TRBJ2-3	TGTGCCAGCAGTCCCCAGGGACAGGGAGCAGATACGCAGTATTTT	CASSPQGQGADTQYF
-	-	TRBV11-3	TRBJ1-6	TGTGCCAGCAGCTTGGGGTCCGATTCACCCCTCCACTTT	CASSLGSDSPLHF
-	TRBD2	TRBV7-6	TRBJ2-3	TGTGCCAGCAGCTTAGACAGCGGGACTACCACAGATACGCAGTATTTT	CASSLDSGTTTDTQYF